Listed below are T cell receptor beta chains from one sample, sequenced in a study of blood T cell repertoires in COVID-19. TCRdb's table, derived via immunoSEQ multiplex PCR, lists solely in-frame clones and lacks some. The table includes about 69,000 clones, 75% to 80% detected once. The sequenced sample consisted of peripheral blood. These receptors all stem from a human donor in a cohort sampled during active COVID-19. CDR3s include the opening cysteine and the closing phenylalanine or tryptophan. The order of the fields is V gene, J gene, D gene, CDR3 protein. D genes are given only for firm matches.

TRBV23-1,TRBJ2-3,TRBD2,CASSQPTSGGAQDTQYF
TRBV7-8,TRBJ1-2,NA,CASSLRETGNLGGYTF
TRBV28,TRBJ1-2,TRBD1,CASSLRTGVYGYTF
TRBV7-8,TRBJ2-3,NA,CASTLGVPTDTQYF
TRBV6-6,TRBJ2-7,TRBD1,CASSYGQGVYEQYF
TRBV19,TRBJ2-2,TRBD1,CASSILPGTVGGELFF
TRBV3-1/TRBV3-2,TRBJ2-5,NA,CASSQEPAGSRETQYF
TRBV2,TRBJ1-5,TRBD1,CASSEALTGVGGNQPQHF
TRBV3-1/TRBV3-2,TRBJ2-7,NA,CASSLYGDKNEQYF
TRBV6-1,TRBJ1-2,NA,CASSENLSADYGYTF
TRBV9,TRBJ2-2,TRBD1,CASSGGGQSLWPGELFF
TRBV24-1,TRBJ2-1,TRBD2,CATSPLAGASDEQFF
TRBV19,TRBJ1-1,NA,CATSPGGRDTEAFF
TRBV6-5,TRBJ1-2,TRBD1,CASSRTGVDYGYTF
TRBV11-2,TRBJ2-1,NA,CASSLSGYNEQFF
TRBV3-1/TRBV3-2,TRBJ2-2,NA,CASSLGGEGELFF
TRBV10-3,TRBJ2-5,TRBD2,CAISGPTSGRGETQYF
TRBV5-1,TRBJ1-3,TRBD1,CASSTGQGSSGNTIYF
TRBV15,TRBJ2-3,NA,CATSIGSTSPTQYF
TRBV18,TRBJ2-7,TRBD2,CASSPLHGGRVGFYEQYF
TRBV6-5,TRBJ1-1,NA,CASGIGANTEAFF
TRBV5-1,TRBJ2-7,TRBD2,CASSGRTSGSYEQYF
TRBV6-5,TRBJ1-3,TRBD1,CASSSGQSSGNTIYF
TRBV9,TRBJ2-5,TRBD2,CATPRSGGARETQYF
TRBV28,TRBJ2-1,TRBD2,CASSPPSGGRYEQFF
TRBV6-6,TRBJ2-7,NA,CASSYGRQVYEQYF